A selection of T cell receptor beta chains follows, all from one sample in a study. TCRdb processed the RT-PCR reads anew with MiXCR; each CDR3 protein has one entry. Counted here are about 680,000 distinct CDR3 sequences, 12% to 15% occurring once; the ten biggest clones make up just over 3.5%. Specimen: memory CD4+ T cells from blood. These receptors originate from a female donor in good health, serving as a healthy control. Both conserved end residues are part of each CDR3. The order of the fields is J gene, D gene, clone size, V gene, CDR3 DNA, CDR3 protein. D genes are given only for firm matches. Rows may omit the clone size; those that give it use once, few, many or a size class.

j_call: TRBJ1-1
d_call: NA
clone_size: NA
v_call: TRBV6-6
cdr3_nt: TGTGCCAGCAGATTGGACGGGACATCCATTTTTTGGTCAGCTTTCTTT
cdr3_aa: CASRLDGTSIFWSAFF

j_call: TRBJ2-4
d_call: TRBD2
clone_size: many
v_call: TRBV20-1
cdr3_nt: TGCAGTGCTAGAGGCGGGAGCGGGGGAAACATTCAGTACTTC
cdr3_aa: CSARGGSGGNIQYF

j_call: TRBJ1-4
d_call: TRBD1
clone_size: few
v_call: TRBV3-1
cdr3_nt: TGTGCCAGCAGCTTTTCCGGGACAGGGAGGGCTAATGAAAAACTGTTTTTT
cdr3_aa: CASSFSGTGRANEKLFF

j_call: TRBJ2-7
d_call: TRBD1
clone_size: many
v_call: TRBV5-1
cdr3_nt: TGCGCCAGCAGCGCGGGACAGGCCAAGGACGAGCAGTACTTC
cdr3_aa: CASSAGQAKDEQYF

j_call: TRBJ2-5
d_call: NA
clone_size: few
v_call: TRBV6-1
cdr3_nt: TGTGCCAGCAGTGGAGGGCTGATACAGGGTCGGGAGACCCAGTACTTC
cdr3_aa: CASSGGLIQGRETQYF

j_call: TRBJ2-1
d_call: NA
clone_size: NA
v_call: TRBV20-1
cdr3_nt: TGCAGCCCTGTATGGAGTGAGAGAATCAATGAGCAGTTCTTC
cdr3_aa: CSPVWSERINEQFF

j_call: TRBJ1-2
d_call: TRBD1
clone_size: NA
v_call: TRBV15
cdr3_nt: TGTGCCACCAGCAGAGATGGGTTCGCAGGGGGCGCGAGCTATGGCTACACCTTC
cdr3_aa: CATSRDGFAGGASYGYTF

j_call: TRBJ1-5
d_call: NA
clone_size: few
v_call: TRBV30
cdr3_nt: TGTGCCTGGAGTAGGGACCGTGGGCAGCCCCAGCATTTT
cdr3_aa: CAWSRDRGQPQHF

j_call: TRBJ2-4
d_call: NA
clone_size: few
v_call: TRBV4-1
cdr3_nt: TGCGCCAGCAGCCAAGGGCTAGTCATAGGGTTTGCCAAAAACATTCAGTACTTC
cdr3_aa: CASSQGLVIGFAKNIQYF

j_call: TRBJ1-1
d_call: NA
clone_size: NA
v_call: TRBV11-2
cdr3_nt: TGTGCCAGCAGCTTAGTAAGCATGAACACTGAAGCTTTCTTT
cdr3_aa: CASSLVSMNTEAFF

j_call: TRBJ2-5
d_call: NA
clone_size: NA
v_call: TRBV3-1
cdr3_nt: TGTGCCAGCAGCCTCCCGCTGAGTCGTAGGGGGGAGACCCAGTACTTC
cdr3_aa: CASSLPLSRRGETQYF